Listed below are T cell receptor beta chains from one sample, sequenced in a study of neoadjuvant anti-PD-1 for oral cavity cancer. Profiling relied on immunoSEQ multiplex PCR, and the TCRdb table lists in-frame clones only, not all of them. The repertoire consists of 55,000 to 80,000 clones, with 85% to 90% occurring once and the leading ten covering 2.5% to 3%. The specimen comprised PBMCs, sampled after nivolumab (anti-PD-1) treatment. The receptors come from a person aged 35-79 years with oral cavity squamous cell carcinoma. Each CDR3 is given with its conserved first and last residue. The D gene is left open where the match is weak. Clone size, where shown, is once, few, many, or a class for clones that have expanded.

clone_size,j_call,v_call,d_call,cdr3_nt,cdr3_aa
.,TRBJ2-5,TRBV2,.,TGTGCCAGCAGTGGGCGGGGGCATTCAAGGGAGACCCAGTACTTC,CASSGRGHSRETQYF
.,TRBJ1-2,TRBV11-1,.,TGTGCCAGCAGCTTTGTAACTAACTATGGCTACACCTTC,CASSFVTNYGYTF
.,TRBJ2-1,TRBV6-1,.,TGTGCCAGCAGTGTTCAGGGCCTGGGTGCTGAGCAGTTCTTC,CASSVQGLGAEQFF
.,TRBJ2-1,TRBV11-3,TRBD2,TGTGCCAGCAGCTTAGGCGCTAGCGGGACTACGGGGTCGCAGTTCTTC,CASSLGASGTTGSQFF
.,TRBJ1-5,TRBV5-8,.,TGTGCCAGCAGCTTATGGGGGGGAACCAATCAGCCCCAGCATTTT,CASSLWGGTNQPQHF
.,TRBJ1-2,TRBV2,.,TGTGCCAGCAGCGCCGCCAGCAGCTATGGCTACACCTTC,CASSAASSYGYTF
.,TRBJ1-1,TRBV6-1,TRBD1,TGTGCCAGCAGCGAGGGACAGGGAGTTTGGACTGAAGCTTTCTTT,CASSEGQGVWTEAFF
.,TRBJ2-1,TRBV6-6,.,TGTGCCAGCAGCTGGCTGGACTTGGCCTACAATGAGCAGTTCTTC,CASSWLDLAYNEQFF
.,TRBJ2-7,TRBV7-8,TRBD2,TGTGCCAGCACCCTTAGCGGGAGAAGCGGCGAGCAGTACTTC,CASTLSGRSGEQYF
.,TRBJ1-5,TRBV19,.,TGTGCCAGTAGTATGGGGGCCATTGCGGCCCAGCATTTT,CASSMGAIAAQHF
once,TRBJ2-7,TRBV28,.,TGTGCCAGCAGAAATAGACTCGGGGAAAGGGCTAGCTCCTACGAGCAGTACTTC,CASRNRLGERASSYEQYF
few,TRBJ2-1,TRBV7-2,.,TGTGCCAGCAGCTTCGGGCCTAATAATGAGCAGTTCTTC,CASSFGPNNEQFF
.,TRBJ2-5,TRBV25-1,TRBD1,TGTGCCAGCAGACCGGGACAGGGGCGCGGGACCCAGTACTTC,CASRPGQGRGTQYF
.,TRBJ2-5,TRBV2,TRBD1,TGTGCCAGCGGGTTTCAGGGGGCGCGGGAGACCCAGTACTTC,CASGFQGARETQYF
.,TRBJ2-3,TRBV29-1,TRBD2,TGCAGCGTTGTCAGTCTCCGGACTAGCGGGAGGCCAGTGGGGGCAGATACGCAGTATTTT,CSVVSLRTSGRPVGADTQYF